A selection of T cell receptor beta chains follows, all from one sample in a study of blood T cell repertoires in COVID-19. Clones were sequenced by immunoSEQ multiplex PCR, and TCRdb holds only the in-frame ones, with some missing. The repertoire includes about 200,000 clones, about 90% of them detected once, and about 2.3% sits in the top ten. The sample was PBMCs or T cells enriched from blood (not recorded which). These receptors were obtained from a woman aged 25 to 45 who had recovered from COVID-19. The CDR3 runs from the conserved cysteine through the conserved F or W. D genes are given only for firm matches. Clone size is shown for a subset of rows, as once, few, many or a class of expanded clone.

>.|TRBD1|TRBV2|TRBJ1-1
CASSQRIGGQSEAFF
TGTGCCAGCAGCCAACGAATTGGGGGACAGAGTGAAGCTTTCTTT
>.|.|TRBV27|TRBJ2-7
CASSPKPPGWSRYEQYF
TGTGCCAGCAGCCCGAAACCCCCGGGGTGGTCACGGTACGAGCAGTACTTC
>few|TRBD1|TRBV25-1|TRBJ1-1
CASSKKDRVDTEAFF
TGTGCCAGCAGTAAGAAAGACAGGGTAGACACTGAAGCTTTCTTT
>.|TRBD1|TRBV19|TRBJ1-2
CASSKGQALRGYTF
TGTGCCAGTAGCAAAGGACAGGCTCTTCGTGGCTACACCTTC
>.|TRBD2|TRBV9|TRBJ2-1
CASSAPAGGHRSYNEQFF
TGTGCCAGCAGCGCCCCAGCGGGGGGGCATCGCTCCTACAATGAGCAGTTCTTC
>.|.|TRBV10-3|TRBJ1-1
CAISEHNGENTEAFF
TGTGCCATCAGTGAGCACAACGGGGAGAACACTGAAGCTTTCTTT
>.|.|TRBV7-3|TRBJ2-7
CASSPTLEGRQYF
TGTGCCAGCAGCCCGACCCTTGAGGGTAGGCAGTACTTC
>.|TRBD1|TRBV30|TRBJ1-2
CAWTTGHYGYTF
TGTGCCTGGACGACAGGGCACTATGGCTACACCTTC
>.|.|TRBV6-2/TRBV6-3|TRBJ2-2
CASSSKGVGTGELFF
TGTGCCAGCAGTTCGAAGGGGGTTGGCACCGGGGAGCTGTTTTTT
>.|.|TRBV19|TRBJ2-7
CASRNRDTNSYEQYF
TGTGCCAGTAGGAACCGGGACACCAATTCCTACGAGCAGTACTTC
>.|TRBD2|TRBV5-4|TRBJ2-2
CASSRSREVGELFF
TGTGCCAGCAGCCGTTCGCGGGAGGTTGGGGAGCTGTTTTTT
>.|.|TRBV13|TRBJ2-7
CASSLNTVYEQYF
TGTGCCAGCAGCTTAAATACGGTCTACGAGCAGTACTTC
>.|.|TRBV5-1|TRBJ2-6
CASSLVEAGANVLTF
TGCGCCAGCAGCTTGGTGGAGGCTGGGGCCAACGTCCTGACTTTC